This T cell receptor beta chain appears in the sequencing data of a study of long-term antiretroviral therapy in people with HIV. The germline V gene encodes CDR1 LNHDA and CDR2 SQIVND (reference sequence). This CDR3 comprises 14 residues. V dropped 4 bases and J dropped 5; count of bases not matched to a gene: 4. Until DNA extraction, the samples held between about 0.85-10 million cryopreserved PBMC. Researchers report immunoSEQ v3.0 was run at survey level. Profiled with immunoSEQ multiplex PCR; TCRdb holds only in-frame clones, not every one. Of about 17,000 clones in the sample, 78% were seen once. This clone was detected a few times.

J is TRBJ2-3 and V is TRBV19, with 9 bases identical to TRBD2. The source material was unsorted PBMCs, sampled 0.3 years after starting antiretroviral therapy. The TCR comes from a woman aged 45-60 years with HIV. The CDR3 DNA reads as TGTGCCAGTAGTAGCGGGGGGGCCGGAGATACGCAGTATTTT. Its protein product is CASSSGGAGDTQYF.